Each of the 15 T cell receptor beta chains below was sequenced from the same sample in a study of T-cell memory formation after mild COVID-19 (dated by TCRdb to the early 2020s). Library prep was done by 5' RACE. These reads were obtained on an Illumina NovaSeq 6000. TCRdb ran its own pipeline on the public reads, namely fastp trimming at Q25 and MiXCR clone calling, and kept in-frame beta chains. One record per CDR3 amino acid sequence lists the most common genes and DNA. The sample table lists about 130,000 distinct CDR3 sequences, around 27% of them with a count of one. Of the sample, about 24% falls within the top ten clones. Source material: PBMCs or a T cell subset sorted from them (not recorded which). The receptors here all came from an adult woman who had mild COVID-19 (a few samples of this study predate the infection). The sample titles of this study are shuffled in the database, so cell type and time point are left out; the donor was told from shared clones.

In this sample, this clonotype turned up a few times. V usage is TRBV5-1 and J usage is TRBJ2-7; D is possibly TRBD1 (5 bases). Trimming removed 2 bases from V and 3 bases from J, with 12 bases in between. In germline, CDR1 is SGHRS, CDR2 YFSETQ. The CDR3 contains 14 residues. CDR3 in DNA: TGCGCCAGCAGCTTCGTAGGGGAAGGCTACGAGCAGTACTTC. This codes for CASSFVGEGYEQYF.

The V gene is TRBV5-1, the J gene TRBJ2-7; D is ambiguous. The CDR3 runs 13 residues. V was cut by 4 bases and J by 1 base, with 9 bases left in between. Germline assignment: CDR1 SGHRS and CDR2 YFSETQ. In DNA form, the CDR3 reads TGCGCCAGCAGCACCGGGCCGTCCTACGAGCAGTACTTC. Translation: CASSTGPSYEQYF.

The genes are TRBV29-1 and TRBJ2-6, with 7 bases identical to TRBD2. The CDR3 runs to 16 residues. The V segment lost 6 bases and the J segment 0 bases; nucleotides outside the gene matches: 8. Germline lookup yields CDR1 SQVTM and CDR2 ANQGSEA. For the CDR3, the DNA is TGCAGCGTGACGGGGGGACTCCGCTCTGGGGCCAACGTCCTGACTTTC. Protein product: CSVTGGLRSGANVLTF.

This clonotype showed up just once. In nucleotides, the CDR3 is TGTGCCAGCAGTTACGGGATTTATCTGGGACAGGGGGCTGAGGGAAACACCATATATTTT. Translating it yields CASSYGIYLGQGAEGNTIYF. V gene TRBV6-5 combines with J gene TRBJ1-3; 12 bases agree with TRBD1. CDR1 and CDR2 from the germline V gene are MNHEY and SVGAGI. Germline trimming cut 2 bases from V and 4 bases from J; bases unmatched to any gene: 15. The CDR3 runs 20 residues.

This sequence joins TRBV12-3 or TRBV12-4 and TRBJ1-4, with D possibly matching TRBD1 (6 bases). CDR3 size: 16 residues. The V end lost 6 bases, the J end lost 7 bases, and 21 bases lay between the germline ends. This CDR3 is CASSSNLAGATEKLFF. CDR3 DNA: TGTGCCAGCAGCTCTAATTTGGCAGGGGCGACTGAAAAACTGTTTTTT.

This chain joins TRBV7-8 and TRBJ2-7; weak D call: TRBD1 (6 bases). V lost 5 bases to trimming and J lost 5 bases, with 13 bases between them. CDR3 length equals 13 residues. CDR1 is SGHVS and CDR2 is FQNEAQ in the germline V gene. DNA for the CDR3: TGTGCCAGCAGCCCCTCCTGGGGGCACGAGCAGTACTTC. Its translation: CASSPSWGHEQYF.

This clonotype was detected only a few times. The chain recombines TRBV12-3 or TRBV12-4 with TRBJ1-1, with unresolved D. The V gene lost 1 base and the J gene lost 4 bases, with 4 bases spanning the gap. The CDR3 loop spans 12 amino acids. The CDR3 reads CASSLGATEAFF. CDR3 DNA sequence: TGTGCCAGCAGTTTAGGGGCCACTGAAGCTTTCTTT.

The chain links TRBV6-1 to TRBJ2-5; 7 nucleotides align to TRBD2. Germline CDR1 and CDR2: MNHNS and SASEGT. There are 15 residues in the CDR3. V lost 7 bases to trimming and J lost 2 bases; unmatched junction nucleotides: 10. CDR3 coding DNA: TGTGCCAGCACGCCGGTCGCGGGGGATCAAGAGACCCAGTACTTC. This encodes CASTPVAGDQETQYF.

The CDR3 coding sequence is TGTGCCAGCAGTGCCGGGACAGGGGTTCGCACTGAAGCTTTCTTT. It encodes CASSAGTGVRTEAFF. The rearrangement uses TRBV2 and TRBJ1-1; TRBD1 aligns across 10 bases. Germline CDR1 is SNHLY and CDR2 is FYNNEI. J gave up 4 bases and V 4 bases, and 6 bases lay outside the gene matches. The CDR3 has 15 residues.

This chain uses TRBV2 with TRBJ1-2; D is unresolved. Trimming cost V 3 bases and J 0 bases, with 11 bases left between them. Germline V gene sequence: CDR1 SNHLY, CDR2 FYNNEI. The CDR3 spans 15 residues. CDR3 loop: CASSDARTANYGYTF. The DNA for the CDR3 is TGTGCCAGCAGTGATGCTCGTACAGCTAACTATGGCTACACCTTC.

This clonotype occurred a few times. The junction shows a germline mismatch at one end, possibly a read error. The DNA of the CDR3 is TGTGCCAGCAGCTTAGTAGCGGGAGGGCCTCACGAGCAGTACTTC. Encoded protein: CASSLVAGGPHEQYF. The chain couples TRBV12-3 or TRBV12-4 to TRBJ2-7, with 11 nucleotides matching TRBD2. This CDR3 is built from 15 residues.

The chain links TRBV4-1 to TRBJ2-1; D is unclear. Germline CDR1 and CDR2: MGHRA and YSYEKL. CDR3 length equals 12 residues. The V end lost 4 bases, the J end lost 6 bases, and 7 bases lay between the germline ends. CDR3 coding DNA: TGCGCCAGCAGCCCGAACCGCAATGAGCAGTTCTTC. Amino acids: CASSPNRNEQFF.

This clonotype occurred once. The V gene is TRBV5-1, the J gene TRBJ1-1; D is uncertain. Deletions cut 4 bases from V and 7 bases from J, with 11 bases between. Germline V gene lookup returns CDR1 SGHRS and CDR2 YFSETQ. The CDR3 is 12 amino acids. The chain's CDR3 is CASSGARGEAFF. The CDR3 bases are TGCGCCAGCAGCGGCGCACGGGGTGAAGCTTTCTTT.

This clonotype came up a few times. The chain carries TRBV12-3 or TRBV12-4 and TRBJ1-2; D is unclear. Between the trimmed V and J ends, which lost 3 bases and 8 bases, there was a span of 16 bases. The CDR3 covers 14 residues. The CDR3 reads CASSFSGSSPGYTF. DNA for the CDR3: TGTGCCAGCAGTTTTTCGGGGTCGTCCCCCGGCTACACCTTC.

A remark on this clonotype: A read error may explain this, as a much larger clone is one base away. V and J are TRBV4-3 and TRBJ2-2; no clear D. From germline, CDR1 is LGHNA and CDR2 YSLEER. This CDR3 has 12 residues. DNA for the CDR3: TGCGCCAGCAGCCCATACACCTGGGAGCTGTTTTTT. It codes for CASSPYTWELFF.